Below are 8 T cell receptor beta chains sequenced from a single sample in a study of human T cells and chemical hapten exposure. Each CDR3 protein gets one entry after TCRdb re-called the RACE reads with MiXCR. The sample has 80,000 to 100,000 distinct CDR3 sequences; roughly 8.5% are singletons. Time point here: healthy volunteer bleed at 2 weeks. The study extracted total RNA from unfractionated whole blood. Material: whole blood. The receptors were gathered from a female donor in good health. Some clones in this sample may be carry-over from other donors' samples.

This clonotype was seen more than once but under ten times. This chain connects TRBV6-2 or TRBV6-3 to TRBJ1-1; D is uncertain. The V end was cut by 6 bases, the J end by 4 bases, with 18 bases between. Germline values: CDR1 MNHEY, CDR2 SVGEGT. The CDR3 has 15 amino acids. The CDR3 reads CASSYGFLAGTEAFF. The CDR3 coding sequence is TGTGCCAGCAGCTATGGGTTCCTGGCGGGCACTGAAGCTTTCTTT.

This clonotype has more than one count but fewer than ten. This chain connects TRBV12-5 to TRBJ2-3, with D perhaps TRBD1 (6 bases). The CDR3 runs to 16 residues. Germline V gene sequence: CDR1 LGHNT, CDR2 FRNRAP. With 0 bases removed from V and 3 bases from J, the gap between germline ends came to 13 bases. Here the CDR3 DNA reads TGTGCTAGTGGTTTGGTACTTGGGGGCCGTACAGATACGCAGTATTTT. Translated, it gives CASGLVLGGRTDTQYF.

This clonotype was detected a few times. The chain has TRBV27 and TRBJ2-1; 14 nucleotides align to TRBD2. Germline lookup yields CDR1 MNHEY and CDR2 SMNVEV (reference sequence). The CDR3 has 18 residues. The V segment lost 1 base and the J segment 7 bases; nucleotides outside the gene matches: 9. Written as DNA, the CDR3 is TGTGCCAGCAGTTTATATCGCCGGACTAGCGGGAGGAAGAATGAGCAGTTCTTC. This translates into CASSLYRRTSGRKNEQFF.

The rearrangement links TRBV28 to TRBJ1-3; tentative D call: TRBD1 (5 bases). Trimming removed 7 bases at V and 3 bases at J, with 13 bases between. The CDR3 is 14 amino acids. The germline V gene encodes CDR1 MDHEN and CDR2 SYDVKM. The CDR3 here is CASNTGGFGNTIYF. The CDR3 DNA follows: TGTGCCAGCAATACCGGGGGTTTTGGAAACACCATATATTTT.

This clonotype was seen at least ten times. The chain has TRBV11-3 and TRBJ2-2, with a weak D call TRBD2 (6 bases). CDR3 length equals 14 residues. Germline V gives CDR1 SGHNT, CDR2 YENEEA. V was cut by 2 bases and J by 5 bases, with 9 bases left in between. CDR3 sequence: CASSLPGGTGELFF. The CDR3 nucleotides are TGTGCCAGCAGCTTACCCGGGGGTACCGGGGAGCTGTTTTTT.

This clonotype came up a few times. A single base separates this from a much larger clone, so it may be a read error. The chain couples TRBV5-6 to TRBJ2-3; D ambiguous. Trimming stripped 3 bases from V and 1 base from J, with 0 bases between. CDR3 length: 11 amino acids. The germline V gene has CDR1 SGHDT and CDR2 YYEEEE. The CDR3 DNA reads as TGTGCCAGCAGCTGCACAGATACGCAGTATTTT. Protein product: CASSCTDTQYF.

This clonotype was detected only a few times. Written as DNA, the CDR3 is TGCAGCGAGGGACAGGCCTACGAGCAGTACTTC. Residues: CSEGQAYEQYF. This chain connects TRBV29-1 to TRBJ2-7; 8 nucleotides agree with TRBD1. The CDR3 runs to 11 residues. V lost 7 bases and J lost 2; bases outside the gene matches: 1. Germline CDR1 reads SQVTM; CDR2 reads ANQGSEA.

This chain uses TRBV11-2 with TRBJ2-7; 9 bases are shared with TRBD2. V shed 5 bases and J 4 bases; nucleotides not matched to a gene: 12. CDR3 size: 16 residues. CDR1 and CDR2 (germline): SGHAT, FQNNGV. The CDR3 bases are TGTGCCAGCAGCCCGATTTCGAGGCGGGGGGGGTACGAGCAGTACTTC. Translated, it gives CASSPISRRGGYEQYF.